Below, 24 T cell receptor beta chains from the same sample are listed, as sequenced in a study of T cell responses to AZD1222 COVID-19 vaccine (dated by TCRdb to the early 2020s). The library was produced with the immunoSEQ multiplex PCR assay. Held by TCRdb, this immuneACCESS table contains in-frame sequences only and omits some clones. Under half of the omission traces to an unresolved V gene where checked; the cause of the rest is unknown. The sample contains just under 95,000 clones, more than 70% of them found a single time. 13% of the sample goes to the ten largest clones. The time point label for this specimen denotes: baseline before first vaccination. Source: peripheral blood, taken on day 0 of AZD1222 vaccination. These receptors all come from an adult in good health.

V usage is TRBV6-5 and J usage is TRBJ1-5, with D uncertain. In germline, CDR1 is MNHEY, CDR2 SVGAGI. Trimming left V 5 bases short and J 1 base short, with 12 bases between. The CDR3 is 15 amino acids. The CDR3 DNA is TGTGCCAGCAGTCCCTCCACAGAGAGCAATCAGCCCCAGCATTTT. It yields the protein CASSPSTESNQPQHF.

The chain links TRBV7-9 to TRBJ1-1; 7 bases fit TRBD1. V dropped 0 bases and J dropped 6; count of bases not matched to a gene: 1. CDR1 and CDR2 from the germline V gene are SEHNR and FQNEAQ (reference sequence). The CDR3 runs 13 residues. The CDR3: CASSLAGGAEAFF. CDR3 DNA sequence: TGTGCCAGCAGCTTAGCAGGGGGCGCTGAAGCTTTCTTT. The variable domain in full, with the rest retrieved from reference TRBV7-9 and TRBJ1-1, is DTGVSQNPRHKITKRGQNVTFRCDPISEHNRLYWYRQTLGQGPEFLTYFQNEAQLEKSRLLSDRFSAERPKGSFSTLEIQRTEQGDSAMYLCASSLAGGAEAFFGQGTRLTVV.

The chain has TRBV27 and TRBJ1-2, with D perhaps TRBD1 (5 bases). The CDR3 consists of 13 residues. V was clipped by 6 bases and J by 7 bases, with 15 bases between them. The germline V gene has CDR1 MNHEY and CDR2 SMNVEV (reference sequence). CDR3 bases: TGTGCCAGCAGGGCCCCAGGGACTGGTGGCTACACCTTC. This translates into CASRAPGTGGYTF.

The J gene is TRBJ1-1, the V gene TRBV19; TRBD1 is a possible D gene (5 bases). The CDR3 covers 14 residues. The germline gives CDR1 LNHDA, CDR2 SQIVND (reference sequence). Trimming took 7 bases from V and 6 from J, leaving 18 bases between them. The chain's CDR3 is CASTPGGGRPEAFF. In DNA form, the CDR3 reads TGTGCCAGTACCCCGGGGGGAGGAAGGCCTGAAGCTTTCTTT.

The chain combines TRBV7-3 with TRBJ2-3; D not certain. The CDR3 contains 15 residues. Germline V CDR1 and CDR2: SGHTA, FQGTGA. With 2 bases removed from V and 2 bases from J, the gap between germline ends came to 11 bases. CDR3 bases: TGTGCCAGCAGCTTATCAAGGGCAGACACAGATACGCAGTATTTT. This codes for CASSLSRADTDTQYF.

The V call is TRBV11-2, the J call TRBJ1-1; TRBD1 is a possible D gene (5 bases). The ends were cut back, 2 bases at V and 0 bases at J, with 13 bases in the middle. The CDR3 extends over 16 amino acids. Germline values: CDR1 SGHAT, CDR2 FQNNGV. This CDR3 reads CASSLKRGNLNTEAFF. The DNA of the CDR3 is TGTGCCAGCAGCTTAAAGCGGGGCAATTTGAACACTGAAGCTTTCTTT.

The V and J genes are TRBV2 and TRBJ2-1, with 14 bases that match TRBD2. V was pared by 7 bases and J by 10 bases, with 12 bases of the junction left unmatched. Germline CDR1 and CDR2: SNHLY and FYNNEI. The CDR3 covers 16 residues. This chain's CDR3 is CASTRTSGGPRGEQFF. DNA for the CDR3: TGTGCCAGCACTCGGACTAGCGGGGGGCCCAGGGGGGAGCAGTTCTTC.

This chain links TRBV3-1 (or the pseudogene TRBV3-2) with TRBJ1-3, with a tentative D call TRBD1 (6 bases). The CDR3 runs to 13 residues. The V end lost 8 bases, the J end lost 4 bases, and 12 bases lay between the germline ends. Germline V CDR1 and CDR2: LGHDT, YNNKEL (reference sequence). Here the CDR3 reads CASLGGAGNTIYF. The CDR3 DNA reads as TGTGCCAGCCTGGGGGGCGCCGGAAACACCATATATTTT.

The V call is TRBV9, the J call TRBJ1-3; D not certain. Germline V gene lookup returns CDR1 SGDLS and CDR2 YYNGEE. V lost 0 bases, J lost 2 bases, and 6 bases lay in between. CDR3 length: 14 residues. CDR3 sequence reads: CASSVVGAGNTIYF. In DNA form, the CDR3 reads TGTGCCAGCAGCGTAGTGGGCGCTGGAAACACCATATATTTT. The full variable domain, in which reference TRBV9 and TRBJ1-3 provide the parts outside the CDR3, is DSGVTQTPKHLITATGQRVTLRCSPRSGDLSVYWYQQSLDQGLQFLIQYYNGEERAKGNILERFSAQQFPDLHSELNLSSLELGDSALYFCASSVVGAGNTIYFGEGSWLTVV.

The chain combines TRBV7-7 with TRBJ1-2; D is unclear. This CDR3 spans 15 amino acids. V was trimmed by 1 base and J by 1 base, leaving 10 bases between them. The V gene's germline CDR1 is SSHAT and CDR2 FNYEAQ (reference sequence). DNA for the CDR3: TGTGCCAGCAGCTTAGAAATCGTGGATAACTATGGCTACACCTTC. Translated: CASSLEIVDNYGYTF.

This chain uses TRBV5-1 with TRBJ2-7; D remains unclear. V gave up 5 bases and J gave up 5 bases, with 17 bases separating them. The CDR3 is 14 amino acids. Germline-derived CDR1 and CDR2 are SGHRS and YFSETQ. The CDR3 loop reads CASRAVIGYDEQYF. CDR3 in DNA: TGCGCCAGCAGAGCTGTGATAGGGTACGACGAGCAGTACTTC.

The gene calls are TRBV4-3 and TRBJ2-3; no firm D call. Looked up from germline, CDR1 is LGHNA and CDR2 is YSLEER. The CDR3 runs 13 residues. The V end was cut by 0 bases, the J end by 5 bases, with 6 bases between. The CDR3 DNA follows: TGCGCCAGCAGCCAAGAGTGGGGAGATACGCAGTATTTT. Protein product: CASSQEWGDTQYF.

The chain combines TRBV10-3 with TRBJ1-1; a weak D match, TRBD1 (5 bases). The germline gives CDR1 ENHRY, CDR2 SYGVKD. Trimming shortened V by 4 bases and J by 6 bases, and 12 bases separated the two germline ends. The CDR3 extends over 13 amino acids. As DNA, the CDR3 is TGTGCCATCAGTGCAGGTGGGGGTGCTGAAGCTTTCTTT. It specifies CAISAGGGAEAFF.

The chain recombines TRBV28 with TRBJ1-2; unclear D gene. The V end was cut by 3 bases, the J end by 8 bases, with 19 bases between. The CDR3 loop spans 15 amino acids. Per the germline V gene, CDR1 is MDHEN and CDR2 is SYDVKM. CDR3 residues: CASSLGRVSGLGYTF. CDR3 DNA: TGTGCCAGCAGTTTGGGGAGGGTATCGGGCCTAGGCTACACCTTC.

The V and J genes are TRBV5-6 and TRBJ2-3; TRBD2 agrees at 7 bases. The V segment lost 0 bases and the J segment 2 bases; nucleotides outside the gene matches: 0. The CDR3 totals 14 residues. Germline loops: CDR1 SGHDT, CDR2 YYEEEE. CDR3 loop: CASSLGLATDTQYF. The CDR3 region has the DNA TGTGCCAGCAGCTTGGGACTAGCCACAGATACGCAGTATTTT.

This clone was detected a few times. V and J are TRBV27 and TRBJ2-7, with D uncertain. Germline V CDR1 and CDR2: MNHEY, SMNVEV (reference sequence). The CDR3 loop spans 16 amino acids. The V end was cut by 5 bases, the J end by 2 bases, with 19 bases between. The CDR3 protein is CASSLFSAGSTYEQYF. The CDR3 region has the DNA TGTGCCAGCAGTCTTTTTTCCGCCGGGTCCACCTACGAGCAGTACTTC.

The chain combines TRBV6-6 with TRBJ2-5; 11 bases agree with TRBD2. This CDR3 comprises 18 residues. Germline V gene sequence: CDR1 MNHNY, CDR2 SVGAGI (reference sequence). Trimming cost V 5 bases and J 4 bases; bases outside gene matches: 15. For the CDR3, the DNA is TGTGCCAGCAGTCCTCGGGTAGCGGGGGGGCCAATCGGAGAGACCCAGTACTTC. It encodes CASSPRVAGGPIGETQYF.

The CDR3 loop reads CASRLECRDRLSYEQYF. Here the CDR3 DNA reads TGTGCAAGTCGCTTGGAATGCCGGGACAGGCTCTCCTACGAGCAGTACTTC. The J gene is TRBJ2-7, the V gene TRBV12-2; TRBD1, the D gene given by the table, was not confirmed from the DNA. TRBV12-2 is a pseudogene locus. This CDR3 is 17 amino acids long.

This clone has only one observation. The CDR3 nucleotides are TGTGCCAGCAGTGAATCCGGGGAAGGGTATGGCTACACCTTC. It translates to CASSESGEGYGYTF. The V call is TRBV2, the J call TRBJ1-2, with no clear D. CDR3 length equals 14 residues. Germline CDR1 is SNHLY and CDR2 is FYNNEI. Between the trimmed V and J ends, which lost 2 bases and 5 bases, there was a span of 12 bases. Variable domain in full (rest from reference TRBV2 and TRBJ1-2): EPEVTQTPSHQVTQMGQEVILRCVPISNHLYFYWYRQILGQKVEFLVSFYNNEISEKSEIFDDQFSVERPDGSNFTLKIRSTKLEDSAMYFCASSESGEGYGYTFGSGTRLTVV.

The gene calls are TRBV7-3 and TRBJ1-6; no clear D. CDR1 SGHTA and CDR2 FQGTGA come from the germline V gene. CDR3 length: 14 residues. With 3 bases removed from V and 7 bases from J, the gap between germline ends came to 10 bases. Written as DNA, the CDR3 is TGTGCCAGCAGCTTCCGGCGGGAAAATTCACCCCTCCACTTT. Amino acid sequence: CASSFRRENSPLHF.

The V gene is TRBV6-5, the J gene TRBJ1-1; weak D call: TRBD1 (6 bases). V lost 5 bases to trimming and J lost 8 bases, with 18 bases between them. The CDR3 length is 14 residues. From germline, CDR1 is MNHEY and CDR2 SVGAGI. CDR3 in amino acids: CASSQLTGTPEAFF. The CDR3 nucleotides read TGTGCCAGCAGTCAACTAACAGGGACCCCCGAAGCTTTCTTT.

The gene calls are TRBV19 and TRBJ2-5; no clear D gene. The V and J ends lost 5 bases and 4 bases respectively, with 11 bases between them. CDR3 length equals 13 residues. The germline gives CDR1 LNHDA, CDR2 SQIVND (reference sequence). The CDR3 coding sequence is TGTGCCAGTAGTGGCCCTCGAGGAGAGACCCAGTACTTC. It encodes CASSGPRGETQYF.

The chain has TRBV6-5 and TRBJ1-6; no firm D call. The germline V gene has CDR1 MNHEY and CDR2 SVGAGI. The CDR3 totals 14 residues. The V gene lost 5 bases and the J gene lost 9 bases, with 14 bases spanning the gap. The CDR3 region is CASSTWISGSPLHF. Written as DNA, the CDR3 is TGTGCCAGCAGTACTTGGATCTCGGGTTCACCCCTCCACTTT.

Concerning this clone: A junction boundary mismatches the germline segment, possibly from a read error. This chain connects TRBV5-4 to TRBJ2-5, with 8 bases lining up with TRBD1. This CDR3 has 15 amino acids. CDR1 is SGHNT and CDR2 is YYREEE in the germline V gene (reference sequence). The chain's CDR3 is CASRLDRDEKETQYF. The CDR3 DNA reads as TGTGCCAGCAGATTGGACAGGGATGAGAAAGAGACCCAGTACTTC.